These 29 T cell receptor beta chains originate from one sample sequenced in a study. TCRdb redid the calling of the 5' RACE reads with MiXCR, one entry per CDR3 protein. Of 55,000 or so distinct CDR3 sequences listed, 20% to 25% are singletons. The sorted Tregs were CD4+CD25+CD127-/low cells. The sample was tumor-infiltrating Tregs sorted from the breast tumor. All receptors come from a female donor with breast cancer.

This chain uses TRBV20-1 with TRBJ2-3, with 12 nucleotides matching TRBD2. Per germline, CDR1 DFQATT and CDR2 SNEGSKA (reference sequence). This CDR3 has 16 residues. The ends lost 5 bases at V and 2 bases at J; junction bases unmatched: 8. CDR3 DNA: TGCAGTGCTCCATCGACTAGCGGGGGTGACACAGATACGCAGTATTTT. It is translated as CSAPSTSGGDTDTQYF.

This clonotype has at least ten counts. The chain carries TRBV6-6 and TRBJ1-2, with D unresolved. V lost 4 bases and J 3 bases, leaving 9 bases between the germline ends. CDR3 size: 13 residues. The germline V gene encodes CDR1 MNHNY and CDR2 SVGAGI (reference sequence). The CDR3 DNA is TGTGCCAGCAGTTTCGACGGAGACTATGGCTACACCTTC. This codes for CASSFDGDYGYTF.

CDR3: CASSGARIYEFF. Written as DNA, the CDR3 is TGTGCCAGCAGTGGAGCTAGGATTTACGAGTTCTTC. V is TRBV6-2 or TRBV6-3 and J is TRBJ2-1; D unresolved. V lost 5 bases to trimming and J lost 14 bases, with 16 bases between them. CDR3 length equals 12 residues. Germline CDR1 is MNHEY and CDR2 is SVGEGT.

This clonotype was seen only a few times. The CDR3 DNA reads as TGTGCCAGCAGTTCTAGCGGGTCCCCCCCTCCAGATACGCAGTATTTT. Its translation: CASSSSGSPPPDTQYF. The chain is built from TRBV28 and TRBJ2-3; TRBD2 matches 8 bases. The V and J ends lost 4 bases and 4 bases, in that order; junction bases with no gene match: 10. Germline V gene lookup returns CDR1 MDHEN and CDR2 SYDVKM. CDR3 length: 16 amino acids.

This clonotype was picked up many times. The rearrangement uses TRBV29-1 and TRBJ2-2; D is undetermined. Germline CDR1 SQVTM, CDR2 ANQGSEA. The CDR3 sequence is 12 residues long. Between the trimmed V and J ends, which lost 3 bases and 6 bases, there was a span of 8 bases. CDR3 DNA sequence: TGCAGCGTTGATATGGCACCCGGGGAGCTGTTTTTT. This encodes CSVDMAPGELFF.

Concerning this clonotype itself: With a much larger clone just one base away, this may be a read error. V gene TRBV5-1 combines with J gene TRBJ2-3, with 13 bases fitting TRBD2. V gave up 4 bases and J gave up 4 bases; unmatched junction bases: 9. This CDR3 spans 17 amino acids. Germline CDR1 is SGHRS and CDR2 is YFSETQ. The CDR3 here is CASSPGLAGPDADTQYF. The CDR3 DNA sequence: TGCGCCAGCAGCCCGGGACTAGCGGGACCGGACGCAGATACGCAGTATTTT.

About this clonotype itself: A read error is likely, as this CDR3 ends without the conserved phenylalanine or tryptophan. The CDR3 DNA is TGTGCCAGCAGCCCGATCCAACTAGCGGGGCAAGAGACCCAGTACCTC. Translated, it gives CASSPIQLAGQETQYL. The rearrangement uses TRBV7-2 and TRBJ2-5; 10 bases are a match to TRBD2. The CDR3 sequence is 16 residues long. The ends lost 5 bases at V and 2 bases at J; junction bases unmatched: 8. CDR1 SGHTA and CDR2 FQGNSA come from the germline V gene.

Comments on this clonotype: This CDR3 is missing its conserved last phenylalanine or tryptophan, likely due to a read error. V and J are TRBV7-6 and TRBJ1-4; maybe TRBD1 (5 bases). The CDR3 consists of 14 residues. V was clipped by 5 bases and J by 7 bases, with 14 bases between them. The germline gives CDR1 SGHVS, CDR2 FNYEAQ. In DNA form, the CDR3 reads TGTGCCAGCAGCCCTCAGAGTGGGGGTGAAAAACTGTTTCTT. Translating gives CASSPQSGGEKLFL.

This clonotype was seen many times. This chain links TRBV9 with TRBJ1-1; no definite D call. The germline CDR1 and CDR2 sequences are SGDLS and YYNGEE. The CDR3 extends over 14 amino acids. Trimming cost V 0 bases and J 4 bases, with 10 bases left between them. The DNA for the CDR3 is TGTGCCAGCAGCGTAGTGGCGGTGGGCACTGAAGCTTTCTTT. This translates into CASSVVAVGTEAFF.

This clonotype has more than one count but fewer than ten. The chain is built from TRBV20-1 and TRBJ2-1; 12 bases match TRBD2. Germline lookup yields CDR1 DFQATT and CDR2 SNEGSKA (reference sequence). The junction had 8 bases not matched to a gene; V was cut back by 0 bases and J by 2 bases. CDR3 size: 18 residues. CDR3 nucleotide sequence: TGCAGTGCTAGAGATACACTAGCGGGAGGCATAACCTACAATGAGCAGTTCTTC. It specifies CSARDTLAGGITYNEQFF.

In this sample, this clonotype turned up many times. This chain links TRBV6-2 or TRBV6-3 with TRBJ1-3, with TRBD1 as a possible D gene (5 bases). The CDR3 covers 14 residues. V dropped 6 bases and J dropped 4 bases, with 13 bases sitting between them. Germline V CDR1 and CDR2: MNHEY, SVGEGT. The chain's CDR3 is CASSPGDVGNTIYF. As DNA, the CDR3 is TGTGCCAGCAGCCCCGGGGACGTCGGAAACACCATATATTTT.

Notes on this clonotype: The junction differs from germline at one of its ends, possibly a read error. V is TRBV10-3 and J is TRBJ2-7; TRBD2 matches at 14 bases. The CDR3 consists of 16 residues. Germline CDR1 is ENHRY and CDR2 is SYGVKD. The CDR3 DNA follows: TGTGCCATCAGTGACCAGGGACTAGCGGGGGTGTACGAGCGGTACTTC. Protein: CAISDQGLAGVYERYF.

This clonotype was seen at least ten times. V usage is TRBV7-2 and J usage is TRBJ2-3; D remains unclear. This CDR3 comprises 13 residues. Germline CDR1 SGHTA, CDR2 FQGNSA. V lost 1 base to trimming and J lost 5 bases, with 7 bases between them. For the CDR3, the DNA is TGTGCCAGCAGCTTAGGGCCGGGAGATACGCAGTATTTT. It specifies CASSLGPGDTQYF.

Regarding this clonotype: It may be a read error: a sequence one base away is much more abundant. CDR3 sequence (DNA): TGTGCCAGCAGTCCCGGGACAGCAGATAGCTATGGCTACACCTTC. It specifies CASSPGTADSYGYTF. This sequence joins TRBV6-1 and TRBJ1-2; 7 nucleotides align to TRBD1. The CDR3 length is 15 residues. The J segment lost 4 bases and the V segment lost 5 bases, leaving 10 bases of the junction unmatched. Per germline, CDR1 MNHNS and CDR2 SASEGT.

This clonotype was counted a few times. The chain couples TRBV20-1 to TRBJ2-1; D ambiguous. Germline assignment: CDR1 DFQATT and CDR2 SNEGSKA (reference sequence). The CDR3 length is 15 residues. Deletions cut 3 bases from V and 0 bases from J, with 12 bases between. CDR3 sequence reads: CSARRRVFSYNEQFF. In nucleotides, the CDR3 is TGCAGTGCTAGGAGACGGGTCTTCTCCTACAATGAGCAGTTCTTC.

With regard to this clonotype: A much more abundant neighbour one base away suggests this may be a read error. The V and J genes are TRBV15 and TRBJ1-2; 7 bases agree with TRBD1. The germline gives CDR1 LNHNV, CDR2 YYDKDF (reference sequence). The CDR3 extends over 14 amino acids. The chain's CDR3 is CATSRDRTGDGYSF. CDR3 coding DNA: TGTGCCACCAGCAGAGATCGGACAGGCGATGGCTACTCCTTC.

This chain joins TRBV6-5 and TRBJ1-2; D gene uncertain. The CDR3 is 14 amino acids. V lost 7 bases and J 6 bases, leaving 18 bases between the germline ends. The germline V gene encodes CDR1 MNHEY and CDR2 SVGAGI. CDR3 sequence (DNA): TGTGCCAGCATGAGTGCGGGGAGCTGGCATGGCTACACCTTC. This translates into CASMSAGSWHGYTF.

This clonotype was observed once. An end of the junction does not agree with germline; a read error may underlie this. The genes are TRBV6-1 and TRBJ1-5; D not resolved. The CDR3 is made up of 15 amino acids. Germline V gene lookup returns CDR1 MNHNS and CDR2 SASEGT. Written as DNA, the CDR3 is TGTGCCAGCAGGCACACAATGACTGCTAATCATCCCCAGCATTTT. This encodes CASRHTMTANHPQHF.

A few counts support this clonotype. The chain joins TRBV7-3 to TRBJ2-1; D perhaps matches TRBD2 (6 bases). In germline, CDR1 is SGHTA, CDR2 FQGTGA. V was pared by 6 bases and J by 7 bases, with 13 bases between. The CDR3 runs to 13 residues. The chain's CDR3 is CASSPGTVNEQFF. In nucleotides, the CDR3 is TGTGCCAGCAGTCCCGGGACTGTTAATGAGCAGTTCTTC.

This clonotype occurred once. One base away lies a much larger clone, so this may be a sequencing read error. This chain joins TRBV4-3 and TRBJ1-4; no definite D call. The V gene lost 0 bases and the J gene lost 3 bases, with 17 bases spanning the gap. In germline, CDR1 is LGHNA, CDR2 YSLEER. The CDR3 contains 18 residues. The CDR3 DNA sequence: TGCGCCAGCAGCCAAGATAATGTTCGGGCCTTTGCTAATGAAAAACTGTTTTTT. The encoded protein is CASSQDNVRAFANEKLFF.

A few counts support this clonotype. The chain uses TRBV29-1 and TRBJ2-3; 8 bases line up with TRBD1. The junction had 7 bases not matched to a gene; V was cut back by 3 bases and J by 5 bases. The CDR3 is 14 residues long. Germline CDR1 SQVTM, CDR2 ANQGSEA. In DNA, the CDR3 is TGCAGCGTTGAGGCAGGGGGCGGTGGAGATACGCAGTATTTT. This codes for CSVEAGGGGDTQYF.

In its sample, this clonotype was seen many times. The gene calls are TRBV6-6 and TRBJ2-7; 7 bases map to TRBD1. CDR1 and CDR2 (germline): MNHNY, SVGAGI (reference sequence). The CDR3 runs to 15 residues. The trim removed 6 bases at V and 1 base at J, leaving 9 bases unmatched. CDR3 DNA sequence: TGTGCCAGCAGGGTCGGACAGGTAGGATCCTACGAGCAGTACTTC. Translating it yields CASRVGQVGSYEQYF.

This clonotype appeared a few times. J is TRBJ1-2 and V is TRBV6-6; D gene uncertain. The CDR3 totals 13 residues. CDR1 and CDR2 from the germline V gene are MNHNY and SVGAGI (reference sequence). V was shortened by 4 bases and J by 6 bases, with 12 bases between the two germline ends. The CDR3 loop is CASSFPTRNGYTF. The CDR3 bases are TGTGCCAGCAGTTTCCCGACGCGAAATGGCTACACCTTC.

This clonotype was seen ten or more times. The genes are TRBV5-4 and TRBJ2-1; 7 bases align to TRBD2. CDR1 is SGHNT and CDR2 is YYREEE in the germline V gene (reference sequence). CDR3 length: 15 amino acids. The V segment lost 3 bases and the J segment 4 bases; nucleotides outside the gene matches: 7. The CDR3 sequence: CASSWGGTQYNEQFF. CDR3 bases: TGTGCCAGCAGCTGGGGGGGGACCCAATACAATGAGCAGTTCTTC. Looking up the rest from reference TRBV5-4 and TRBJ2-1 gives the full variable domain: ETGVTQSPTHLIKTRGQQVTLRCSSQSGHNTVSWYQQALGQGPQFIFQYYREEENGRGNFPPRFSGLQFPNYSSELNVNALELDDSALYLCASSWGGTQYNEQFFGPGTRLTVL.

There are many counts of this clonotype. The rearrangement uses TRBV12-3 or TRBV12-4 and TRBJ1-3, with D maybe TRBD1 (5 bases). CDR3 length equals 16 residues. V was cut by 5 bases and J by 0 bases, with 14 bases left in between. CDR3 sequence reads: CASSPPGHHSGNTIYF. CDR3 sequence (DNA): TGTGCCAGCAGTCCCCCTGGACACCACTCTGGAAACACCATATATTTT.

J is TRBJ1-1 and V is TRBV20-1, with TRBD1 matching over 8 bases. After removal of 6 bases from V and 4 bases from J, the junction contained 10 bases not matched to a gene. Germline assignment: CDR1 DFQATT and CDR2 SNEGSKA (reference sequence). The CDR3 loop spans 14 amino acids. The CDR3 sequence is CSAPRQGLGTEAFF. CDR3 nucleotides: TGCAGTGCCCCAAGACAGGGGCTGGGCACTGAAGCTTTCTTT.

The chain combines TRBV5-1 with TRBJ2-7, with TRBD1 as a possible D gene (5 bases). The germline CDR1 and CDR2 sequences are SGHRS and YFSETQ. The CDR3 runs to 14 residues. Trimming took off 0 bases at V and 0 bases at J, with 7 bases between the two ends. In DNA, the CDR3 is TGCGCCAGCAGCTTGGGACAGACCTCCTACGAGCAGTACTTC. Translation: CASSLGQTSYEQYF.

As regards this clonotype: This may arise from a read error, as a much more abundant clone is one base away. This chain joins TRBV7-3 and TRBJ2-3; the D gene is possibly TRBD2 (5 bases). The germline CDR1 and CDR2 sequences are SGHTA and FQGTGA. V lost 1 base and J lost 2, with 10 bases in between. The CDR3 sequence is 15 residues long. Here the CDR3 reads CASSLMERITDTQYF. The CDR3 coding sequence is TGTGCCAGCAGCTTAATGGAGCGGATCACAGATACGCAGTATTTT.

Turning to this clonotype: A much larger clone is a single base away; this may be a read error. The gene calls are TRBV12-3 or TRBV12-4 and TRBJ1-5; 9 nucleotides line up with TRBD1. The CDR3 is made up of 16 amino acids. In DNA, the CDR3 is TGTACCAGCAGCCTAGCATGGACAGGGGGCAATCAGCCCCAGCATTTT. Protein product: CTSSLAWTGGNQPQHF.